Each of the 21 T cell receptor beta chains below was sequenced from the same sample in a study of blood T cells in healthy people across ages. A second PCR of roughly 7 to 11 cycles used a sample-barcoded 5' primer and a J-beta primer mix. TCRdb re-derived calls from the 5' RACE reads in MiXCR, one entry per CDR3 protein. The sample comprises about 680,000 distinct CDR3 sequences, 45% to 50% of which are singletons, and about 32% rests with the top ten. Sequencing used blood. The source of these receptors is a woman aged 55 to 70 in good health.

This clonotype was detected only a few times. The CDR3 coding sequence is TGTGCCAGCAGTGACTTAAGGGGGATCACAGATACGCAGTATTTT. Its translation is CASSDLRGITDTQYF. The chain joins TRBV6-5 to TRBJ2-3, with D maybe TRBD1 (6 bases). CDR1 MNHEY and CDR2 SVGAGI come from the germline V gene. The germline V and J ends were trimmed by 5 bases and 2 bases, with 14 bases remaining between them. This CDR3 has 15 amino acids.

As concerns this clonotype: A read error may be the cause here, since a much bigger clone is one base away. The CDR3 here is CASSVAVQGLYHEQFF. CDR3 DNA sequence: TGTGCCAGCAGCGTAGCAGTGCAGGGACTTTACCATGAGCAGTTCTTC. The chain combines TRBV9 with TRBJ2-1; weak D call: TRBD2 (6 bases). The V and J ends lost 0 bases and 8 bases respectively, with 18 bases between them. Germline V lookup: CDR1 SGDLS, CDR2 YYNGEE. This CDR3 has 16 residues.

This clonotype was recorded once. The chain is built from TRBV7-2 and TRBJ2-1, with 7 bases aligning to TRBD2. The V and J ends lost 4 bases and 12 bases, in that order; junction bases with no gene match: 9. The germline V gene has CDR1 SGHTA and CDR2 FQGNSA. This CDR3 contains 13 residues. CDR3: CASSSRAGDGQFF. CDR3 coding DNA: TGTGCCAGCAGCTCCCGCGCGGGAGACGGGCAGTTCTTC.

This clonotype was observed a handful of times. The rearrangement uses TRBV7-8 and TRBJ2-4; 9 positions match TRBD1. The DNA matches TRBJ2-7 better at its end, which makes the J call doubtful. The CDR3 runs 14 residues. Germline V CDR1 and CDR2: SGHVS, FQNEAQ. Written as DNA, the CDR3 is TGTGCCAGCAGCGCGGGACAGGGTACCTACGAGCAGTACTTC. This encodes CASSAGQGTYEQYF.

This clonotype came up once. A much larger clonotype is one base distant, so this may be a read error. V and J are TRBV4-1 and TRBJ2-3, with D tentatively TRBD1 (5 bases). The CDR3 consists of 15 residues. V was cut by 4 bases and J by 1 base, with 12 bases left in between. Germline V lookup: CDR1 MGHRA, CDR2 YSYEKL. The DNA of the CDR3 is TGCGCCAGCAGCCGAGGCTGGGGCGGCACAGATACGCAGTATTTT. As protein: CASSRGWGGTDTQYF.

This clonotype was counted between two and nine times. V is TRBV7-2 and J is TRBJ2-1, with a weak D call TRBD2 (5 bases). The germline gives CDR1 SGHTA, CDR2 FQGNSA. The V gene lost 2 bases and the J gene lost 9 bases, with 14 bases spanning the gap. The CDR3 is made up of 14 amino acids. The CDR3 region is CASSLMARSGEQFF. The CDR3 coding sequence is TGTGCCAGCAGCTTAATGGCTAGGAGCGGTGAGCAGTTCTTC.

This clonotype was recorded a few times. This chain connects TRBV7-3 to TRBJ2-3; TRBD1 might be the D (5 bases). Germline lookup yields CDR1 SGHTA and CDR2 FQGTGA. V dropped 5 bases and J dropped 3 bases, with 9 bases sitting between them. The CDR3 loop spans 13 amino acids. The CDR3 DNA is TGTGCCAGCAGCCCTGGACAAACAGATACGCAGTATTTT. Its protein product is CASSPGQTDTQYF. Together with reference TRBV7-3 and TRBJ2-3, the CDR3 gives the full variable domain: GAGVSQTPSNKVTEKGKYVELRCDPISGHTALYWYRQSLGQGPEFLIYFQGTGAADDSGLPNDRFFAVRPEGSVSTLKIQRTERGDSAVYLCASSPGQTDTQYFGPGTRLTVL.

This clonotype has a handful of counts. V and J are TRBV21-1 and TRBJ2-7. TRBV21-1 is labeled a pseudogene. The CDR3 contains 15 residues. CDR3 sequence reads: CASSNGQASSYEQYF. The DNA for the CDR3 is TGTGCCAGCAGCAATGGGCAGGCGAGCTCCTACGAGCAGTACTTC.

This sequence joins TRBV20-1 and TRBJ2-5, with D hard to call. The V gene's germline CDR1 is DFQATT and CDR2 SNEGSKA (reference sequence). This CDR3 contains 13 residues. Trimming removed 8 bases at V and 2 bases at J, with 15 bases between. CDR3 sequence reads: CSTHSRNQETQYF. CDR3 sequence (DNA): TGCAGTACCCATTCTCGGAATCAAGAGACCCAGTACTTC.

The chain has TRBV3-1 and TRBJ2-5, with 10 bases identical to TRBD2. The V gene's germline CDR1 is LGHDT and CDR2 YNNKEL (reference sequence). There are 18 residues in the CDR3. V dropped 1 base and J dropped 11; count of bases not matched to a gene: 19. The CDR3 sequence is CASSQGAPSGGFYGEQYF. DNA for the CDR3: TGTGCCAGCAGCCAAGGTGCCCCTAGCGGGGGTTTTTACGGTGAGCAGTACTTC.

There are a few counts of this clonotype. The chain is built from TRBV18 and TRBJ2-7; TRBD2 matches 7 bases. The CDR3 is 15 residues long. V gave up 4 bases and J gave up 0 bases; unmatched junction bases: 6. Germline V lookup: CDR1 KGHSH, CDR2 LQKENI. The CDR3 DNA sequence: TGTGCCAGCTCACGGTCTGGGACTACCTCCTACGAGCAGTACTTC. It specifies CASSRSGTTSYEQYF. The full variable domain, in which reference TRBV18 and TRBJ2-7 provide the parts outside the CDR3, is NAGVMQNPRHLVRRRGQEARLRCSPMKGHSHVYWYRQLPEEGLKFMVYLQKENIIDESGMPKERFSAEFPKEGPSILRIQQVVRGDSAAYFCASSRSGTTSYEQYFGPGTRLTVT.

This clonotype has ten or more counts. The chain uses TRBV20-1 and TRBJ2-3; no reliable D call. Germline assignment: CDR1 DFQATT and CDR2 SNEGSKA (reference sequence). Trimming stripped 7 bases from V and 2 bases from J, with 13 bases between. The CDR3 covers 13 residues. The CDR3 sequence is CSVGQGSTDTQYF. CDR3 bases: TGCAGTGTCGGGCAAGGTTCCACAGATACGCAGTATTTT.

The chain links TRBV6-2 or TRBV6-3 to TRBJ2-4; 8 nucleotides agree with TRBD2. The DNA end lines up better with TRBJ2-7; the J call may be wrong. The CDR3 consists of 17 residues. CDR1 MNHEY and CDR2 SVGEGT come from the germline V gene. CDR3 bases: TGTGCCAGCAGTTACTCGAATCCCGGGAGGGGAACTTACGAGCAGTACTTC. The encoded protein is CASSYSNPGRGTYEQYF.

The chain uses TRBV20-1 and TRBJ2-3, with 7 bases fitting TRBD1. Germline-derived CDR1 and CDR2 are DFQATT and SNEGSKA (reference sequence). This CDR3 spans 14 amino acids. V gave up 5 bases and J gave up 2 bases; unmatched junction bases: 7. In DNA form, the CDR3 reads TGCAGTGCTGGCCCCGGGACAGTCACAGATACGCAGTATTTT. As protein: CSAGPGTVTDTQYF.

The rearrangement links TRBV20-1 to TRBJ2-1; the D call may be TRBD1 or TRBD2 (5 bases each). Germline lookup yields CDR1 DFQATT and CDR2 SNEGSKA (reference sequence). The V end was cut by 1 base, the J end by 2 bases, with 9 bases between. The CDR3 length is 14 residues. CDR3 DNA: TGCAGTGCTAGAGTACAGGAGGCCTACAATGAGCAGTTCTTC. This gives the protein CSARVQEAYNEQFF.

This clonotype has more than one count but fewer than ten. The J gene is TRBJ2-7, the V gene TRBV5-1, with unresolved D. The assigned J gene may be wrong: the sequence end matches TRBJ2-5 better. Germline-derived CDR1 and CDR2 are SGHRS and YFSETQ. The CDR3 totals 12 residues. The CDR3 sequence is CASRITGETQYF. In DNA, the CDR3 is TGCGCCAGCAGGATCACTGGAGAGACCCAGTACTTC.

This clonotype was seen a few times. CDR3 loop: CASSPTPGVNTEAFF. Written as DNA, the CDR3 is TGTGCCAGCAGCCCGACTCCAGGGGTGAACACTGAAGCTTTCTTT. This sequence joins TRBV14 and TRBJ1-1; tentative D call: TRBD1 (6 bases). The CDR3 has 15 amino acids. V was pared by 4 bases and J by 0 bases, with 12 bases between. Germline V lookup: CDR1 SGHDN, CDR2 FVKESK.

The CDR3 here is CASTATVTQYF. The CDR3 DNA follows: TGTGCCAGCACGGCAACAGTTACGCAGTACTTC. V and J are TRBV12-3 or TRBV12-4 and TRBJ2-7; D is unclear. The CDR3 spans 11 residues. Trimming took off 7 bases at V and 9 bases at J, with 13 bases between the two ends.

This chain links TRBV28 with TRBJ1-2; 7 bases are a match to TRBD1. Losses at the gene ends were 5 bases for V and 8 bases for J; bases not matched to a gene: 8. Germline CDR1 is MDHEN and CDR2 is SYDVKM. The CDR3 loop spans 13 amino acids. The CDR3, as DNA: TGTGCCAGCAGTCCGGACAGGACCCGCGGCTACACCTTC. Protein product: CASSPDRTRGYTF.

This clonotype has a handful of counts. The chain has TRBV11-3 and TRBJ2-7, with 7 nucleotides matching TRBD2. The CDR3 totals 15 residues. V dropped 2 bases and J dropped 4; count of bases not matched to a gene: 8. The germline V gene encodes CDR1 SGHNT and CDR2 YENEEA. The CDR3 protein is CASSLNVGGPYEQYF. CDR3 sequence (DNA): TGTGCCAGCAGCTTAAACGTGGGAGGGCCGTACGAGCAGTACTTC.

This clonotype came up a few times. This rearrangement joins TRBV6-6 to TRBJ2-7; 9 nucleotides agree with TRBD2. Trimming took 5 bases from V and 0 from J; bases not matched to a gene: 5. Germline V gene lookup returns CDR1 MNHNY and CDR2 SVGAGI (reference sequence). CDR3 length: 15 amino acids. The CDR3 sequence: CASSPAGGSSYEQYF. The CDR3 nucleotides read TGTGCCAGCAGTCCTGCGGGGGGGAGCTCCTACGAGCAGTACTTC.